Following are 25 T cell receptor beta chains from one sample sequenced in a study of T cells in localized non-small cell lung cancer. Sequencing was performed with immunoSEQ multiplex PCR; in TCRdb, only in-frame clones are kept and a portion is missing. The table includes approximately 80,000 clones, around 82% detected once. The material sequenced was peripheral blood, taken before any cancer treatment. The receptor source for this set is a female donor at least 60 years old with stage I lung adenocarcinoma.

The chain uses TRBV19 and TRBJ2-7; 7 positions agree with TRBD2. Germline values: CDR1 LNHDA, CDR2 SQIVND (reference sequence). Unmatched junction bases numbered 8, after V lost 3 bases and J lost 3 bases. This CDR3 contains 15 residues. The CDR3 spells CASSMVGGSFYEQYF. CDR3 DNA: TGTGCCAGTAGTATGGTCGGGGGGAGCTTCTACGAGCAGTACTTC. Looking up the rest from reference TRBV19 and TRBJ2-7 gives the full variable domain: DGGITQSPKYLFRKEGQNVTLSCEQNLNHDAMYWYRQDPGQGLRLIYYSQIVNDFQKGDIAEGYSVSREKKESFPLTVTSAQKNPTAFYLCASSMVGGSFYEQYFGPGTRLTVT.

This chain joins TRBV29-1 and TRBJ2-3; D is ambiguous. The CDR3 spans 13 residues. Trimming took 2 bases from V and 4 from J, leaving 10 bases between them. CDR1 SQVTM and CDR2 ANQGSEA come from the germline V gene. The CDR3 spells CSVEQQSADTQYF. CDR3 in DNA: TGCAGCGTTGAACAGCAATCGGCAGATACGCAGTATTTT.

This clone has only a few counts. The sample contains more than one DNA sequence encoding this CDR3. The chain combines TRBV6-5 with TRBJ1-1, with 7 positions matching TRBD1. The V segment lost 4 bases and the J segment 0 bases; nucleotides outside the gene matches: 8. Germline V gene data show CDR1 as MNHEY and CDR2 as SVGAGI. CDR3 length: 16 amino acids. CDR3 sequence reads: CASSSRTGVMNTEAFF. CDR3 DNA: TGTGCCAGCAGTTCACGGACAGGCGTCATGAACACTGAAGCTTTCTTT.

The rearrangement joins TRBV14 to TRBJ1-1; D gene uncertain. Germline V CDR1 and CDR2: SGHDN, FVKESK. This CDR3 is built from 15 residues. V dropped 2 bases and J dropped 3 bases, with 13 bases sitting between them. CDR3 region: CASSQRARKDTEAFF. Written as DNA, the CDR3 is TGTGCCAGCAGCCAAAGGGCCAGGAAGGACACTGAAGCTTTCTTT.

The chain has TRBV5-4 and TRBJ2-7, with 7 nucleotides matching TRBD2. The germline V gene encodes CDR1 SGHNT and CDR2 YYREEE (reference sequence). This CDR3 has 14 amino acids. V shed 1 base, J shed 5 bases, and the junction held 6 bases outside the gene matches. The CDR3 DNA follows: TGTGCCAGCAGCTTGCGGGAGGTATCTCACGAGCAGTACTTC. Translation gives CASSLREVSHEQYF.

The CDR3 bases are TGTGCCAGCAGGTCGACAGGGAGCTCCTACGAGCAGTACTTC. Its protein is CASRSTGSSYEQYF. The rearrangement links TRBV6-5 to TRBJ2-7; 7 nucleotides agree with TRBD1. CDR1 and CDR2 from the germline V gene are MNHEY and SVGAGI. After removal of 6 bases from V and 0 bases from J, the junction contained 5 bases not matched to a gene. CDR3 length: 14 residues.

In its sample, this clone was seen once. The chain recombines TRBV4-3 with TRBJ1-4; D not certain. V dropped 0 bases and J dropped 8 bases, with 16 bases sitting between them. The V gene's germline CDR1 is LGHNA and CDR2 YSLEER. The CDR3 sequence is 16 residues long. The CDR3: CASSQDGSGIREKLFF. DNA for the CDR3: TGCGCCAGCAGCCAAGATGGTAGCGGGATAAGGGAAAAACTGTTTTTT.

The chain combines TRBV18 with TRBJ1-1, with a weak D call TRBD1 (6 bases). There are 15 residues in the CDR3. The germline V gene encodes CDR1 KGHSH and CDR2 LQKENI. V was trimmed by 4 bases and J by 10 bases, leaving 22 bases between them. CDR3 sequence reads: CASSLKSGQTLGAFF. In DNA, the CDR3 is TGTGCCAGCTCACTAAAGTCTGGACAGACCCTCGGAGCTTTCTTT.

The chain uses TRBV14 and TRBJ1-1; D unresolved. CDR3 length: 14 amino acids. The V and J ends lost 2 bases and 2 bases respectively, with 9 bases between them. Germline V CDR1 and CDR2: SGHDN, FVKESK. The CDR3 nucleotides read TGTGCCAGCAGCCAATCTCGCGGCAACACTGAAGCTTTCTTT. Its translation is CASSQSRGNTEAFF.

This chain uses TRBV6-6 with TRBJ2-5, with D maybe TRBD1 (6 bases). In germline, CDR1 is MNHNY, CDR2 SVGAGI (reference sequence). This CDR3 has 14 amino acids. V was pared by 5 bases and J by 1 base, with 11 bases between. The CDR3: CASSPGTSQETQYF. DNA for the CDR3: TGTGCCAGCAGTCCCGGGACATCCCAAGAGACCCAGTACTTC.

The rearrangement links TRBV28 to TRBJ2-1; tentatively, D is TRBD2 (5 bases). The V gene's germline CDR1 is MDHEN and CDR2 SYDVKM. The CDR3 has 13 residues. V shed 6 bases and J shed 6 bases, with 12 bases lying between them. The CDR3 nucleotides read TGTGCCAGCAGCCTCGGACTGACCAATGAGCAGTTCTTC. It specifies CASSLGLTNEQFF.

This clone was detected once. In DNA form, the CDR3 reads TGTGCCAGCAGTAGAGGGTGGACTAATGAAAAACTGTTTTTT. It is translated as CASSRGWTNEKLFF. The chain is built from TRBV6-6 and TRBJ1-4; D not resolved. Trimming removed 5 bases at V and 2 bases at J, with 9 bases between. The CDR3 consists of 14 residues. CDR1 and CDR2 (germline): MNHNY, SVGAGI (reference sequence).

V gene TRBV7-5 combines with J gene TRBJ2-2; no DNA check was done on the table's D call, TRBD2. TRBV7-5 has pseudogene status. The CDR3 contains 15 residues. The CDR3 reads CARSFRGCFAGELFF. The CDR3 DNA follows: TGTGCCAGAAGCTTTAGAGGGTGTTTCGCCGGGGAGCTGTTTTTT.

The genes are TRBV27 and TRBJ2-5; 9 bases fit TRBD2. The CDR3 runs to 17 residues. Unmatched junction bases numbered 16, after V lost 6 bases and J lost 5 bases. Germline-derived CDR1 and CDR2 are MNHEY and SMNVEV (reference sequence). In DNA, the CDR3 is TGTGCCAGCAGCCCTTACGGGGCTAGCGGGAATTTCGAGACCCAGTACTTC. Amino acids: CASSPYGASGNFETQYF.

The V gene is TRBV6-1, the J gene TRBJ1-4; D is uncertain. Trimming cost V 6 bases and J 0 bases, with 11 bases left between them. CDR3 length: 15 amino acids. The germline CDR1 and CDR2 sequences are MNHNS and SASEGT. The CDR3 sequence is CASRNTVATNEKLFF. The CDR3 DNA reads as TGTGCCAGCAGGAACACAGTTGCAACTAATGAAAAACTGTTTTTT.

J is TRBJ2-1 and V is TRBV19; 11 nucleotides align to TRBD2. Germline CDR1 LNHDA, CDR2 SQIVND (reference sequence). The CDR3 has 19 residues. The V segment lost 5 bases and the J segment 0 bases; nucleotides outside the gene matches: 12. CDR3 loop: CASSLRPGLADSSYNEQFF. Here the CDR3 DNA reads TGTGCCAGTAGTCTAAGACCGGGACTAGCGGATAGCTCCTACAATGAGCAGTTCTTC.

The chain uses TRBV2 and TRBJ2-4; D may be TRBD2 (7 bases). CDR1 is SNHLY and CDR2 is FYNNEI in the germline V gene. Trimming removed 5 bases from V and 0 bases from J, with 14 bases in between. The CDR3 is 16 amino acids. DNA for the CDR3: TGTGCCAGCAGTCTGGGAGGGGGTGTAGCCAAAAACATTCAGTACTTC. It yields the protein CASSLGGGVAKNIQYF.

The V and J genes are TRBV7-8 and TRBJ1-2; D perhaps matches TRBD1 (5 bases). The CDR3 covers 14 residues. Germline loops: CDR1 SGHVS, CDR2 FQNEAQ. Trimming shortened V by 1 base and J by 8 bases, and 14 bases separated the two germline ends. For the CDR3, the DNA is TGTGCCAGCAGCTTAGATGGGGGATTGAAGGGCTACACCTTC. Protein product: CASSLDGGLKGYTF.

A remark on this clone: The same CDR3 arises from other DNA sequences in this sample as well. The chain employs TRBV7-2 and TRBJ1-1, with a weak D call TRBD1 (5 bases). Looked up from germline, CDR1 is SGHTA and CDR2 is FQGNSA. This CDR3 is 13 amino acids long. V shed 2 bases and J shed 2 bases, with 6 bases lying between them. The CDR3 DNA is TGTGCCAGCAGCTTAACAGGCAACACTGAAGCTTTCTTT. Protein: CASSLTGNTEAFF.

This clone was counted once. V usage is TRBV6-5 and J usage is TRBJ2-3, with 7 bases matching TRBD2. This CDR3 spans 16 amino acids. V lost 0 bases to trimming and J lost 5 bases; unmatched junction nucleotides: 8. Germline assignment: CDR1 MNHEY and CDR2 SVGAGI. The CDR3, as DNA: TGTGCCAGCAGTTACTCTCGAGGACTAGGTATAGATACGCAGTATTTT. This encodes CASSYSRGLGIDTQYF.

The CDR3 here is CASSQDPASAVTGELFF. CDR3 nucleotides: TGTGCCAGCAGCCAAGACCCGGCTAGCGCCGTCACCGGGGAGCTGTTTTTT. J is TRBJ2-2 and V is TRBV4-2; possible D gene TRBD2, 6 bases. The CDR3 totals 17 residues. V shed 0 bases and J shed 4 bases, with 15 bases lying between them. Germline CDR1 is LGHNA and CDR2 is YNFKEQ.

The rearrangement links TRBV5-8 to TRBJ2-1, with 16 bases lining up with TRBD2. V lost 1 base and J lost 1; bases outside the gene matches: 5. The CDR3 is 19 residues long. Germline CDR1 is SGHTS and CDR2 is YDEGEE. CDR3 region: CASSLKGLAGGPSYNEQFF. In DNA, the CDR3 is TGTGCCAGCAGCTTGAAGGGACTAGCGGGGGGGCCATCCTACAATGAGCAGTTCTTC.

This clone was seen a few times. The genes are TRBV5-4 and TRBJ1-2, with no clear D. The ends were cut back, 3 bases at V and 4 bases at J, with 13 bases in the middle. This CDR3 comprises 14 residues. Germline-derived CDR1 and CDR2 are SGHNT and YYREEE (reference sequence). For the CDR3, the DNA is TGTGCCAGCAGCTCCTTGACCATTCCCTATGGCTACACCTTC. This codes for CASSSLTIPYGYTF.

The CDR3 sequence is CASQFGSGTDTQYF. The DNA of the CDR3 is TGCGCCAGCCAGTTCGGATCGGGCACAGATACGCAGTATTTT. The chain combines TRBV5-1 with TRBJ2-3; D not resolved. V was shortened by 7 bases and J by 1 base, with 13 bases between the two germline ends. The CDR3 is 14 residues long. The germline gives CDR1 SGHRS, CDR2 YFSETQ.

The CDR3 loop reads CATSRERMGAKNIQYF. DNA of the CDR3: TGTGCCACCAGCAGAGAAAGGATGGGAGCCAAAAACATTCAGTACTTC. This chain connects TRBV15 to TRBJ2-4; D call uncertain. CDR3 length: 16 residues. V was shortened by 0 bases and J by 0 bases, with 9 bases between the two germline ends. The germline gives CDR1 LNHNV, CDR2 YYDKDF (reference sequence).